Below, 24 T cell receptor beta chains from the same sample are listed, as sequenced in a study of shared clonotypes between healthy human individuals. The data were produced by immunoSEQ multiplex PCR, yet TCRdb's version contains in-frame clones alone and is incomplete. The sample carries 950,000 to 1,100,000 clones, roughly 80% recorded once. The source material was memory CD4+ T cells sorted from blood. Documented subset: CD45RA-negative fraction. The receptors originated from a man aged 18 to 30 in good health.

The table lists this clone with a few counts. The chain has TRBV6-1 and TRBJ1-2; TRBD1 agrees at 10 bases. Per the germline V gene, CDR1 is MNHNS and CDR2 is SASEGT. The trim removed 4 bases at V and 4 bases at J, leaving 6 bases unmatched. The CDR3 spans 15 residues. The CDR3 DNA sequence: TGTGCCAGCAGTGTAGCCGACAGGGGGCCCTATGGCTACACCTTC. Translated, it gives CASSVADRGPYGYTF.

This clone was detected only once. The V gene is TRBV5-5, the J gene TRBJ2-3; unclear D gene. Trimming shortened V by 2 bases and J by 1 base, and 5 bases separated the two germline ends. The CDR3 runs 13 residues. Looked up from germline, CDR1 is SGHKS and CDR2 is YYEKEE (reference sequence). The DNA for the CDR3 is TGTGCCAGCAGCTTTATAGGCACAGATACGCAGTATTTT. Its protein product is CASSFIGTDTQYF.

The V and J genes are TRBV13 and TRBJ2-7, with TRBD2 matching over 12 bases. Per germline, CDR1 PRHDT and CDR2 FYEKMQ (reference sequence). J lost 3 bases, V lost 1 base, and 4 bases had no gene match. The CDR3 runs to 16 residues. The chain's CDR3 is CASSLVRLAGVYEQYF. The CDR3 region has the DNA TGTGCCAGCAGCTTAGTGAGACTAGCGGGAGTCTACGAGCAGTACTTC.

The genes are TRBV5-1 and TRBJ2-1; TRBD2 agrees at 8 bases. From germline, CDR1 is SGHRS and CDR2 YFSETQ. With 1 base clipped from V and 9 bases from J, the junction kept 9 bases outside the gene matches. The CDR3 totals 15 residues. The CDR3 DNA is TGCGCCAGCAGCTTGACGCAGCGGGGGCCCTTTGAGCAGTTCTTC. Encoded protein: CASSLTQRGPFEQFF. The whole variable domain, remainder taken from reference TRBV5-1 and TRBJ2-1, is KAGVTQTPRYLIKTRGQQVTLSCSPISGHRSVSWYQQTPGQGLQFLFEYFSETQRNKGNFPGRFSGRQFSNSRSEMNVSTLELGDSALYLCASSLTQRGPFEQFFGPGTRLTVL.

This clone has just a few counts. The chain combines TRBV5-1 with TRBJ2-5, with D maybe TRBD1 (5 bases). Trimming took off 3 bases at V and 5 bases at J, with 11 bases between the two ends. The CDR3 runs to 13 residues. Germline CDR1 reads SGHRS; CDR2 reads YFSETQ. The CDR3 is CASSSPSGETQYF. The CDR3 bases are TGCGCCAGCAGCTCACCCTCAGGGGAGACCCAGTACTTC.

J is TRBJ2-2 and V is TRBV6-6; 10 positions agree with TRBD2. Per the germline V gene, CDR1 is MNHNY and CDR2 is SVGAGI (reference sequence). The CDR3 contains 14 residues. The ends lost 10 bases at V and 1 base at J; junction bases unmatched: 3. As DNA, the CDR3 is TGTGCCACAACTAGCGGGATGAACACCGGGGAGCTGTTTTTT. Translated: CATTSGMNTGELFF.

V and J are TRBV7-8 and TRBJ2-7; tentatively, D is TRBD2 (6 bases). The CDR3 spans 12 residues. Trimming stripped 5 bases from V and 5 bases from J, with 10 bases between. The germline gives CDR1 SGHVS, CDR2 FQNEAQ. The CDR3 DNA reads as TGTGCCAGCAGCCCGGGAGAGAACGAGCAGTACTTC. Amino acid sequence: CASSPGENEQYF.

This chain connects TRBV18 to TRBJ1-2; a possible D gene is TRBD1 (5 bases). Germline-derived CDR1 and CDR2 are KGHSH and LQKENI. CDR3 size: 16 residues. Trimming removed 3 bases from V and 4 bases from J, with 18 bases in between. In DNA form, the CDR3 reads TGTGCCAGCTCACCGGCTTCGGGACGGATCCTCTATGGCTACACCTTC. It translates to CASSPASGRILYGYTF.

The chain joins TRBV5-1 to TRBJ1-2, with 9 bases fitting TRBD1. V was pared by 0 bases and J by 6 bases, with 3 bases of the junction left unmatched. This CDR3 region has 14 residues. The germline V gene encodes CDR1 SGHRS and CDR2 YFSETQ. This chain's CDR3 is CASSLEGQGHGYTF. The DNA for the CDR3 is TGCGCCAGCAGCTTGGAGGGACAGGGTCATGGCTACACCTTC.

The rearrangement uses TRBV18 and TRBJ2-6, with 7 bases fitting TRBD1. Germline V lookup: CDR1 KGHSH, CDR2 LQKENI. The ends lost 0 bases at V and 2 bases at J; junction bases unmatched: 4. The CDR3 runs to 17 residues. Written as DNA, the CDR3 is TGTGCCAGCTCACCACCGACTGGGACAGCTGGGGCCAACGTCCTGACTTTC. This sequence encodes CASSPPTGTAGANVLTF.

V gene TRBV7-2 combines with J gene TRBJ1-4, with TRBD1 matching 7 bases. The J segment lost 7 bases and the V segment lost 1 base, leaving 3 bases of the junction unmatched. Germline values: CDR1 SGHTA, CDR2 FQGNSA. This CDR3 comprises 14 residues. CDR3 residues: CASSLGTGSEKLFF. The DNA of the CDR3 is TGTGCCAGCAGCTTAGGGACAGGAAGTGAAAAACTGTTTTTT.

The chain recombines TRBV5-5 with TRBJ2-3; D is perhaps TRBD2 (6 bases). CDR1 and CDR2 from the germline V gene are SGHKS and YYEKEE (reference sequence). The CDR3 length is 16 residues. Trimming shortened V by 4 bases and J by 0 bases, and 15 bases separated the two germline ends. CDR3 sequence (DNA): TGTGCCAGCAGCCCGGGACTTAAACAGAGCACAGATACGCAGTATTTT. Translation gives CASSPGLKQSTDTQYF.

This clone has just one count. The rearrangement links TRBV5-1 to TRBJ2-7; the match to TRBD1 covers 7 bases. Germline V gene sequence: CDR1 SGHRS, CDR2 YFSETQ. J gave up 3 bases and V 5 bases, and 8 bases lay outside the gene matches. This CDR3 spans 14 amino acids. CDR3 DNA: TGCGCCAGCAGGATGATAGGGGGCGGCTACGAGCAGTACTTC. It codes for CASRMIGGGYEQYF. The full variable domain, its missing parts supplied by reference TRBV5-1 and TRBJ2-7, is KAGVTQTPRYLIKTRGQQVTLSCSPISGHRSVSWYQQTPGQGLQFLFEYFSETQRNKGNFPGRFSGRQFSNSRSEMNVSTLELGDSALYLCASRMIGGGYEQYFGPGTRLTVT.

This clone was counted at least ten times. The chain has TRBV18 and TRBJ2-7, with D maybe TRBD1 (6 bases). The CDR3 totals 15 residues. Trimming shortened V by 6 bases and J by 5 bases, and 20 bases separated the two germline ends. Germline lookup yields CDR1 KGHSH and CDR2 LQKENI. The CDR3, as DNA: TGTGCCAGCTCCCAGGCCTCAGGGGCCGGGAACGAGCAGTACTTC. Translation gives CASSQASGAGNEQYF.

Details on this clone: Different DNA sequences within this sample yield the same CDR3. The CDR3 sequence: CASSPQGSGANVLTF. For the CDR3, the DNA is TGTGCCAGCTCACCTCAAGGTTCCGGGGCCAACGTCCTGACTTTC. The chain recombines TRBV18 with TRBJ2-6, with unresolved D. Trimming cost V 3 bases and J 4 bases, with 10 bases left between them. The germline V gene encodes CDR1 KGHSH and CDR2 LQKENI. The CDR3 sequence is 15 residues long. Full variable domain (outside the CDR3, taken from reference TRBV18 and TRBJ2-6): NAGVMQNPRHLVRRRGQEARLRCSPMKGHSHVYWYRQLPEEGLKFMVYLQKENIIDESGMPKERFSAEFPKEGPSILRIQQVVRGDSAAYFCASSPQGSGANVLTFGAGSRLTVL.

The V call is TRBV15, the J call TRBJ1-2; D ambiguous. The V gene lost 0 bases and the J gene lost 0 bases, with 8 bases spanning the gap. Germline CDR1 reads LNHNV; CDR2 reads YYDKDF (reference sequence). The CDR3 has 15 residues. CDR3 sequence reads: CATSRDKGANYGYTF. CDR3 in DNA: TGTGCCACCAGCAGAGATAAGGGAGCTAACTATGGCTACACCTTC.

As for this clone: Its ends do not fully match the called genes, so a read error is possible. J is TRBJ2-7 and V is TRBV28, with 9 bases matching TRBD1. CDR3 length: 11 residues. Germline CDR1 reads MDHEN; CDR2 reads SYDVKM. CDR3 bases: TGTGCCAGCAGTCCTGGGGACAGGGTGCACTTC. Amino acids: CASSPGDRVHF. The whole variable domain, filled in from reference TRBV28 and TRBJ2-7, reads DVKVTQSSRYLVKRTGEKVFLECVQDMDHENMFWYRQDPGLGLRLIYFSYDVKMKEKGDIPEGYSVSREKKERFSLILESASTNQTSMYLCASSPGDRVHFGPGTRLTVT.

Points on this clone: A read error is possible here, since a much larger clone lies one base away. Other DNA sequences within the sample encode an identical CDR3. The chain employs TRBV5-6 and TRBJ2-7; D is possibly TRBD1 or TRBD2 (5 bases each). CDR1 is SGHDT and CDR2 is YYEEEE in the germline V gene. V lost 4 bases and J 1 base, leaving 9 bases between the germline ends. The CDR3 sequence is 13 residues long. CDR3 bases: TGTGCCAGCAGCCCGGGACCTTCCTACGAGCAGTACTTC. This translates into CASSPGPSYEQYF.

The chain links TRBV10-2 to TRBJ1-4; 7 nucleotides align to TRBD1. Germline loops: CDR1 WSHSY, CDR2 SAAADI. The junction had 9 bases not matched to a gene; V was cut back by 8 bases and J by 3 bases. The CDR3 length is 15 residues. The CDR3 is CASGREGASNEKLFF. The CDR3 nucleotides read TGCGCCAGCGGGAGGGAGGGGGCGTCTAATGAAAAACTGTTTTTT.

In regard to this clone: Other DNA variants within this sample encode the same CDR3. The rearrangement links TRBV5-1 to TRBJ1-5; TRBD1 agrees at 7 bases. CDR3 size: 14 residues. The germline gives CDR1 SGHRS, CDR2 YFSETQ. Trimming took 0 bases from V and 7 from J; bases not matched to a gene: 4. CDR3 amino acids: CASSLEGAGQPQHF. DNA for the CDR3: TGCGCCAGCAGCTTGGAGGGGGCAGGACAGCCCCAGCATTTT.

The gene calls are TRBV5-1 and TRBJ2-6; 7 bases line up with TRBD1. The CDR3 runs 17 residues. Germline V lookup: CDR1 SGHRS, CDR2 YFSETQ. The V gene end was trimmed by 1 base and the J gene end by 3 bases; junction bases not matched to a gene: 7. The CDR3 DNA sequence: TGCGCCAGCAGCTTGATGGAACAGGGGATTGGGGCCAACGTCCTGACTTTC. As protein: CASSLMEQGIGANVLTF.

This clone was seen more than once but under ten times. This specimen includes other DNA sequences encoding the same CDR3. This sequence joins TRBV5-1 and TRBJ2-2; D possibly matches TRBD1 or TRBD2 (6 bases each). This CDR3 has 15 residues. Per germline, CDR1 SGHRS and CDR2 YFSETQ. The V and J ends lost 4 bases and 1 base respectively, with 11 bases between them. This CDR3 is CASSTGTENTGELFF. The CDR3 coding sequence is TGCGCCAGCAGCACAGGGACTGAGAACACCGGGGAGCTGTTTTTT.

The chain uses TRBV27 and TRBJ2-1; D may be TRBD1 or TRBD2 (5 bases each). This CDR3 spans 17 amino acids. Germline-derived CDR1 and CDR2 are MNHEY and SMNVEV (reference sequence). V was cut by 5 bases and J by 5 bases, with 22 bases left in between. The CDR3 DNA reads TGTGCCAGCAGTAGGGGAGACCCCCTCGGCCTAAACAATGAGCAGTTCTTC. Translating it yields CASSRGDPLGLNNEQFF.

V is TRBV6-5 and J is TRBJ2-2, with TRBD1 as a possible D gene (6 bases). The CDR3 extends over 12 amino acids. Per germline, CDR1 MNHEY and CDR2 SVGAGI. V gave up 10 bases and J gave up 4 bases, with 10 bases separating them. In nucleotides, the CDR3 is TGTGCCACCAGGGGTCCCACCGGGGAGCTGTTTTTT. Encoded protein: CATRGPTGELFF.